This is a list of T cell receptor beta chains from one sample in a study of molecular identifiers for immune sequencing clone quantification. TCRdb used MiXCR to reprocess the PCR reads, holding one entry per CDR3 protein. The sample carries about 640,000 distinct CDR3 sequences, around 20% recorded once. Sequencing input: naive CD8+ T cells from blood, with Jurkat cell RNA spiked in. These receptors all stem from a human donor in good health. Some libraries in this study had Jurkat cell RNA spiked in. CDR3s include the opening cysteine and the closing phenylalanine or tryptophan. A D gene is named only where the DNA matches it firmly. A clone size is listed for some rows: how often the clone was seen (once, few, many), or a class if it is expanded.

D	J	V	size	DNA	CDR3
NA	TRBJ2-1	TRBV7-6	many	TGTGCCAGCAGCCGGGAAGCGGCTTCCTCCTACAATGAGCAGTTCTTC	CASSREAASSYNEQFF
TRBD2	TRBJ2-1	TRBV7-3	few	TGTGCCAGCAGCTCATCCGGGACTAGAGGCTACAATGAGCAGTTCTTC	CASSSSGTRGYNEQFF
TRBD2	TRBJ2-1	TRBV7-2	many	TGTGCCAGCAGCTTAGCTCTAGCGGGGGGGTTGAAATACAATGAGCAGTTCTTC	CASSLALAGGLKYNEQFF
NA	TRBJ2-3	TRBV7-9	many	TGTGCCAGCAGCTTAGATGCAGGGGAGGGCACAGATACGCAGTATTTT	CASSLDAGEGTDTQYF
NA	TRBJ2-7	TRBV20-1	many	TGCAGTGCTAGAGATATCCCCTACGAGCAGTACTTC	CSARDIPYEQYF
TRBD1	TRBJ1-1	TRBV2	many	TGTGCCAGCAGTGAAGGGGTAAGACAGGGGTACACTGAAGCTTTCTTT	CASSEGVRQGYTEAFF
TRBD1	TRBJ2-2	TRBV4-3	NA	TGCGCCAGCAGTCATACAGGGGCCGGGGAGCTGTTTTTT	CASSHTGAGELFF
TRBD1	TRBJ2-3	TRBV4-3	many	TGCGCCAGCAGCCCCAGACAGGGCAACACAGATACGCAGTATTTT	CASSPRQGNTDTQYF
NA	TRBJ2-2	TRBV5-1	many	TGCGCCAGCAGCGAGGATCTTATAGTTCTCGGGGAGCTGTTTTTT	CASSEDLIVLGELFF
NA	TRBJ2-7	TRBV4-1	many	TGCGCCAGCAGCCAAGAATCACGGACCCCCTACGAGCAGTACTTC	CASSQESRTPYEQYF